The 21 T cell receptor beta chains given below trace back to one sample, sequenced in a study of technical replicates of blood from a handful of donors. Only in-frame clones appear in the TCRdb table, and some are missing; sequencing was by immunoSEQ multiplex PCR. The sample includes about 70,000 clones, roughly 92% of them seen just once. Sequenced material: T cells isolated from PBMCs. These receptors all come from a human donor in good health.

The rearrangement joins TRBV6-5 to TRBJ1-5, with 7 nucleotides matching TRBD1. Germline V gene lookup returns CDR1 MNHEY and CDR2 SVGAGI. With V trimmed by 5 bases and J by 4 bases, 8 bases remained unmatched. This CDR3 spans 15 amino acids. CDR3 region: CASSPTGQENQPQHF. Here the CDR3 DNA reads TGTGCCAGCAGTCCTACAGGACAGGAAAATCAGCCCCAGCATTTT.

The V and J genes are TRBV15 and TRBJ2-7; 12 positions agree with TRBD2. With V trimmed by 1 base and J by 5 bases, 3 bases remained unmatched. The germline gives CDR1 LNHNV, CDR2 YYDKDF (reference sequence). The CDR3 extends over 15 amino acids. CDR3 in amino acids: CATSRASGRENEQYF. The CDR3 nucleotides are TGTGCCACCAGCAGAGCTAGCGGGAGGGAAAACGAGCAGTACTTC.

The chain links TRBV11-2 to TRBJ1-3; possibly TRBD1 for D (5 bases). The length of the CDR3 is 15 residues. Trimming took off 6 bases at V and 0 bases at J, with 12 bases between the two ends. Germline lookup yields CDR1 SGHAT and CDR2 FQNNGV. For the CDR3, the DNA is TGTGCCAGCAGAGATTCAGGGTTCTCTGGAAACACCATATATTTT. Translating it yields CASRDSGFSGNTIYF.

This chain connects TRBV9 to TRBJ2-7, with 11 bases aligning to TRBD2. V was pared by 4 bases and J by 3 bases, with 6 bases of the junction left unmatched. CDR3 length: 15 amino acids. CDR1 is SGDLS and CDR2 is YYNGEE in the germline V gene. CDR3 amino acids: CASSSGGTSGYEQYF. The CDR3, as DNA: TGTGCCAGCAGCTCAGGGGGGACTAGCGGCTACGAGCAGTACTTC.

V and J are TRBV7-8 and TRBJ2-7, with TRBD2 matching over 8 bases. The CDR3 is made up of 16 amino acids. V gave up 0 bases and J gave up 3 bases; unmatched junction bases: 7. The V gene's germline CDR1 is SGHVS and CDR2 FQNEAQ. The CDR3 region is CASSLAGLVPFYEQYF. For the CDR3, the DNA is TGTGCCAGCAGCTTAGCGGGACTAGTACCGTTCTACGAGCAGTACTTC.

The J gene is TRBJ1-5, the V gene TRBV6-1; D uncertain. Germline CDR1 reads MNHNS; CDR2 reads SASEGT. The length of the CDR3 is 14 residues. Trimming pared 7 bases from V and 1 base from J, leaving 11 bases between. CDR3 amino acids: CASNGEGSNQPQHF. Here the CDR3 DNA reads TGTGCCAGCAATGGGGAGGGAAGCAATCAGCCCCAGCATTTT.

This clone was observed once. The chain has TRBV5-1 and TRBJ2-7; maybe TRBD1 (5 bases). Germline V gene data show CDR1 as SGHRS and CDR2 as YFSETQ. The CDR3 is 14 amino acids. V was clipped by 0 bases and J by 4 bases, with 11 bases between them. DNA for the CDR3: TGCGCCAGCAGCTTGGAAGGGGCGTTGTACGAGCAGTACTTC. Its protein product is CASSLEGALYEQYF.

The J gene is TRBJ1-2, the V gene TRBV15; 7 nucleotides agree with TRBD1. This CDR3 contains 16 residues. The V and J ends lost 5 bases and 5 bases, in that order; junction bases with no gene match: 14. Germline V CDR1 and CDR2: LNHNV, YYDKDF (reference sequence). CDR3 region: CATSGTDRLPLYGYTF. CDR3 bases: TGTGCCACCAGCGGGACAGACAGGTTGCCGCTTTATGGCTACACCTTC.

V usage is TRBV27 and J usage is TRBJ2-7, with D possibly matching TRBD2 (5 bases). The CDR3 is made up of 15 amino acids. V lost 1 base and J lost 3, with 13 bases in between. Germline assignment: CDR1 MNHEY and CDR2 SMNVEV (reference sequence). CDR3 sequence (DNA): TGTGCCAGCAGTTTATTTGGACTCCCGCACTACGAGCAGTACTTC. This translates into CASSLFGLPHYEQYF.

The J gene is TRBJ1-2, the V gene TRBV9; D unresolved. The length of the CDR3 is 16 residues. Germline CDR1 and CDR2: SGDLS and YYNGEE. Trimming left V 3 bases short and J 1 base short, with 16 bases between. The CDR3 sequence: CASSGYSPSNNYGYTF. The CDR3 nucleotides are TGTGCCAGCAGCGGTTACAGTCCCAGCAATAACTATGGCTACACCTTC.

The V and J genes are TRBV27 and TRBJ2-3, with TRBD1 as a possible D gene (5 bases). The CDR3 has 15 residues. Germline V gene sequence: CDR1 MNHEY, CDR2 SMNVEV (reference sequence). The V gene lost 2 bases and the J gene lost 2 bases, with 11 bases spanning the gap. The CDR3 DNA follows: TGTGCCAGCAGTTTAAAAAGGGGCCACACAGATACGCAGTATTTT. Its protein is CASSLKRGHTDTQYF.

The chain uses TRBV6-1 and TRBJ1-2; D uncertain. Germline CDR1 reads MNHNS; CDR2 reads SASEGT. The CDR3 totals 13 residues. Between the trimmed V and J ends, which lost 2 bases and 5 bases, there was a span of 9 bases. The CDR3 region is CASSESRQYGYTF. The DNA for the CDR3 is TGTGCCAGCAGTGAAAGCAGGCAATATGGCTACACCTTC.

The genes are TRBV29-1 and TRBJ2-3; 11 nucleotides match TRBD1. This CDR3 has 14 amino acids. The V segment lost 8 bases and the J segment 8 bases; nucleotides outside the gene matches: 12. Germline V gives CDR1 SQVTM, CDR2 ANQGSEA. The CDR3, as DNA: TGCAGCTTATGGAGGGGACAGGGGGGATTTACGCAGTATTTT. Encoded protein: CSLWRGQGGFTQYF.

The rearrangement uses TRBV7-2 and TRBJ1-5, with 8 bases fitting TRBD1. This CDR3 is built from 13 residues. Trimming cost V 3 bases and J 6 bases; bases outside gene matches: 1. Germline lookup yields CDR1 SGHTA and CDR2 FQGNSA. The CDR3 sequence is CASSFDRGQPQHF. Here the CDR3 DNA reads TGTGCCAGCAGCTTCGACAGGGGTCAGCCCCAGCATTTT.

The CDR3 DNA follows: TGTGCCGCTGCGGGCACTGAAGCTTTCTTT. Translated: CAAAGTEAFF. The chain uses TRBV6-1 and TRBJ1-1; D uncertain. The CDR3 is 10 residues long. Trimming removed 11 bases from V and 4 bases from J, with 8 bases in between. Germline CDR1 is MNHNS and CDR2 is SASEGT.

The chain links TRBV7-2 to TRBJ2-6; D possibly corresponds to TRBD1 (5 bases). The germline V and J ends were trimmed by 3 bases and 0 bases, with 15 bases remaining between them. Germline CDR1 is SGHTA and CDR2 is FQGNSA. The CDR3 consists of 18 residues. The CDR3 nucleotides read TGTGCCAGCAGCTTTGCAGGGCTGCTGCCCTCTGGGGCCAACGTCCTGACTTTC. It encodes CASSFAGLLPSGANVLTF.

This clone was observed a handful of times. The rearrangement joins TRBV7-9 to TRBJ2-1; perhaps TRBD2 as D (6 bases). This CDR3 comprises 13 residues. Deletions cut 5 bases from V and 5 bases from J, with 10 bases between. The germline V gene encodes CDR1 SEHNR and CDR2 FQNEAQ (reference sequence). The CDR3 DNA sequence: TGTGCCAGCAGCGGATTAGCGGACAATGAGCAGTTCTTC. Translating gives CASSGLADNEQFF.

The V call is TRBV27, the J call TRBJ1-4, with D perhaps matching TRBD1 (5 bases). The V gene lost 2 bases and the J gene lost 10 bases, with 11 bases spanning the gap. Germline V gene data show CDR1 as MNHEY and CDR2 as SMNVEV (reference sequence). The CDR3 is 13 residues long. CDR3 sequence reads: CASSLGVRGKLFF. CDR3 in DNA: TGTGCCAGCAGTTTAGGAGTTAGGGGAAAACTGTTTTTT.

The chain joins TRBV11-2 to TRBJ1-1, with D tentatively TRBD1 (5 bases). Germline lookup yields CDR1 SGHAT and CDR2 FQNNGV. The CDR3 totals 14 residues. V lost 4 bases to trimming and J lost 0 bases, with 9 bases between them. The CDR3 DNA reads TGTGCCAGCAGCTCCAGGGTCATGAACACTGAAGCTTTCTTT. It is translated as CASSSRVMNTEAFF.

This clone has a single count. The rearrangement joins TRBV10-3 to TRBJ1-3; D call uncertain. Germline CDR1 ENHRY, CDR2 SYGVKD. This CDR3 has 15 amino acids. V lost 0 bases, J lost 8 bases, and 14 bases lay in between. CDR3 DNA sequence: TGTGCCATCAGTGAGTCTGGCTTCGAGAGGGACACCATATATTTT. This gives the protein CAISESGFERDTIYF.

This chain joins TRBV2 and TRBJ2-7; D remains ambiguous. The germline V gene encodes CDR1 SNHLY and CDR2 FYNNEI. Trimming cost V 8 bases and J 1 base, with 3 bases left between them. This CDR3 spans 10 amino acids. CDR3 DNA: TGTGCCAGCCAATCCTACGAGCAGTACTTC. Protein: CASQSYEQYF.